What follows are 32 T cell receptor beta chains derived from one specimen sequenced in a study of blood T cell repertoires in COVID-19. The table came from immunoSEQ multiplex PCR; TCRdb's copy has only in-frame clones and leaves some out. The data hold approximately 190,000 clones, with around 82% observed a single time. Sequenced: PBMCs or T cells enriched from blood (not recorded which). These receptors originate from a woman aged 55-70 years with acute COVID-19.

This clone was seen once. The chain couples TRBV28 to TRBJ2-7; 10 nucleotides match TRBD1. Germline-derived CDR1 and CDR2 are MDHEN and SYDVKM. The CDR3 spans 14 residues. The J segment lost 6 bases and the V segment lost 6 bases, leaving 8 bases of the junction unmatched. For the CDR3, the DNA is TGTGCCAGCAGGGAGGGGACAGGGGCGCCCGAGCAGTACGTC. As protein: CASREGTGAPEQYV.

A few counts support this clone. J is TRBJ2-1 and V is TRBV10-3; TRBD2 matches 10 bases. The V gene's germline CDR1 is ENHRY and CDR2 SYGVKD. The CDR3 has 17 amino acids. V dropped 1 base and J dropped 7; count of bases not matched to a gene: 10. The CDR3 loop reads CAISELQREGLGNEQFF. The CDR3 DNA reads TGTGCCATCAGTGAGTTGCAGCGGGAGGGCCTGGGGAATGAGCAGTTCTTC.

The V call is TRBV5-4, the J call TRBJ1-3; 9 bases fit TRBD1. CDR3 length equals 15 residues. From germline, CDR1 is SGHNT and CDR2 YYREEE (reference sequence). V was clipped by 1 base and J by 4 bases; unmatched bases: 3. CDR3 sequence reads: CASSLPGTGGNTIYF. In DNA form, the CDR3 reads TGTGCCAGCAGCTTGCCAGGGACAGGGGGAAACACCATATATTTT. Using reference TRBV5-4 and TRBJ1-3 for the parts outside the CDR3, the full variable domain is ETGVTQSPTHLIKTRGQQVTLRCSSQSGHNTVSWYQQALGQGPQFIFQYYREEENGRGNFPPRFSGLQFPNYSSELNVNALELDDSALYLCASSLPGTGGNTIYFGEGSWLTVV.

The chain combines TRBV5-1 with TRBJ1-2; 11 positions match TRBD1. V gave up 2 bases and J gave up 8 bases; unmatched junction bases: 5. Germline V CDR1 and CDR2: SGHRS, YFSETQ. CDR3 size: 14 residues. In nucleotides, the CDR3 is TGCGCCAGCAGCTTTGGACAGGGGGCAGAGGGCTACACCTTC. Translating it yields CASSFGQGAEGYTF.

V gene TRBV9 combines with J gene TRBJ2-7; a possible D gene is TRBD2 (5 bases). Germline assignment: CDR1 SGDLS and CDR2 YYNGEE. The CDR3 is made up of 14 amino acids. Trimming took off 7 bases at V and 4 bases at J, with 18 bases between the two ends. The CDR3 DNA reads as TGTGCCAGCGGAGGCCCGCAGAGTAGATACGAGCAGTACTTC. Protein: CASGGPQSRYEQYF.

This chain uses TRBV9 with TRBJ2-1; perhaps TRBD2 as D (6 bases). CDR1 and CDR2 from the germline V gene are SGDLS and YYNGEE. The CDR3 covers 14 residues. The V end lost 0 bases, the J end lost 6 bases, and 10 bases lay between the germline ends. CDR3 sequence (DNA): TGTGCCAGCAGCGTAGTTGTCGGGGGCAATGAGCAGTTCTTC. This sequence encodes CASSVVVGGNEQFF.

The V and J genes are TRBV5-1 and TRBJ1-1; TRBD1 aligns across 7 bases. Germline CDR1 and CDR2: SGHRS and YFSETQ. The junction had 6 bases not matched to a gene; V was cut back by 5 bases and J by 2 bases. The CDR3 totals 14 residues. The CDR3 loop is CASRIGGANTEAFF. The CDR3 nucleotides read TGCGCCAGCAGGATAGGGGGCGCCAACACTGAAGCTTTCTTT.

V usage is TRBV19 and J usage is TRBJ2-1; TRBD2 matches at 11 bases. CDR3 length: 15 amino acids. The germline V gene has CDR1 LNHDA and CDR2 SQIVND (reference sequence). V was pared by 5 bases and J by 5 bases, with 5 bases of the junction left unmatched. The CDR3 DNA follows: TGTGCCAGTAGTGATAGCGGGGGGGCCCACAATGAGCAGTTCTTC. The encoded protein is CASSDSGGAHNEQFF.

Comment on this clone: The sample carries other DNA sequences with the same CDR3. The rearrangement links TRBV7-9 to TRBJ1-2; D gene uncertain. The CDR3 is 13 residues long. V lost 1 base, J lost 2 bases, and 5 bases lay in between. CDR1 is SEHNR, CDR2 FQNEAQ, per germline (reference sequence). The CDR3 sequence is CASSLGGNYGYTF. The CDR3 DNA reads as TGTGCCAGCAGCTTAGGAGGCAACTATGGCTACACCTTC.

CDR3 coding DNA: TGTGCCAGCAGCCAAGGAACAGAGATCTATGGCTACACCTTC. Translation: CASSQGTEIYGYTF. The V and J genes are TRBV3-1 (or the pseudogene TRBV3-2) and TRBJ1-2; D gene uncertain. This CDR3 has 14 amino acids. V lost 1 base to trimming and J lost 4 bases, with 10 bases between them. CDR1 is LGHDT and CDR2 is YNNKEL in the germline V gene (reference sequence).

In nucleotides, the CDR3 is TGTGCCAGCAGTTTCCGACAGGGGGCGTCCCTCTCGAACACTGAAGCTTTCTTT. Protein product: CASSFRQGASLSNTEAFF. This rearrangement joins TRBV6-2 or TRBV6-3 to TRBJ1-1; 10 positions match TRBD1. V lost 4 bases and J lost 1; bases outside the gene matches: 12. The CDR3 sequence is 18 residues long. CDR1 is MNHEY, CDR2 SVGEGT, per germline.

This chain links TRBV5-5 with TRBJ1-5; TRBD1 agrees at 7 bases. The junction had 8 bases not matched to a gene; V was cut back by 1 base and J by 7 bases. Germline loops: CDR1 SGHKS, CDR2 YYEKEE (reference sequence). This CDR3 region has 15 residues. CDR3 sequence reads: CASSLPPGDSQPQHF. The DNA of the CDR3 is TGTGCCAGCAGCTTGCCCCCAGGGGACAGCCAGCCCCAGCATTTT.

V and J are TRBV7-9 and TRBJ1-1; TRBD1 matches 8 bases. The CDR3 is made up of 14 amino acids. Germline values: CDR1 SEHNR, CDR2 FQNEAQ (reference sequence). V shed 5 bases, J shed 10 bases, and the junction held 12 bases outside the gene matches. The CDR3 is CASSPPRTGTTAFF. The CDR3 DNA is TGTGCCAGCAGCCCCCCCCGGACAGGGACTACAGCTTTCTTT.

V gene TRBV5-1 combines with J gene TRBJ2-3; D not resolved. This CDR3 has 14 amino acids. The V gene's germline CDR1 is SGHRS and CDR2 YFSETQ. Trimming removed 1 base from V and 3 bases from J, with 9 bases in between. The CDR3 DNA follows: TGCGCCAGCAGCTTGCAGACATTGACAGATACGCAGTATTTT. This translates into CASSLQTLTDTQYF.

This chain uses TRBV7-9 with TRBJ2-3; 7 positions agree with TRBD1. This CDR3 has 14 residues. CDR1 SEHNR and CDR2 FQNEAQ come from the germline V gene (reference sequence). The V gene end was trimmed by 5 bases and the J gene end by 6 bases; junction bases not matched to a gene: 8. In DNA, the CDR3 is TGTGCCAGCAGCCCGGGGACAGCGTATGATACGCAGTATTTT. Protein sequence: CASSPGTAYDTQYF.

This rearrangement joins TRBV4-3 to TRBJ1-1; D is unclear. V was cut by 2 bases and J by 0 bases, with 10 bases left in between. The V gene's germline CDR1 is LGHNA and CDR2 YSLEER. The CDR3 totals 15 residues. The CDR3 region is CASSQRTEMNTEAFF. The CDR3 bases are TGCGCCAGCAGCCAAAGAACAGAAATGAACACTGAAGCTTTCTTT.

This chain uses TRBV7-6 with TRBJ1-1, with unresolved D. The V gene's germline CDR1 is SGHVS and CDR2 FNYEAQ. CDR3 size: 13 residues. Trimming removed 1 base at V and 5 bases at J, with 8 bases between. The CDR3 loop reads CASSLGEGTEAFF. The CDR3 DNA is TGTGCCAGCAGCTTAGGGGAGGGAACTGAAGCTTTCTTT.

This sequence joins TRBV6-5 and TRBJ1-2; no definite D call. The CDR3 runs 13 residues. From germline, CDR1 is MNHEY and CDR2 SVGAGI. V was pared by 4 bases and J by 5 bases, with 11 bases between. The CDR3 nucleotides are TGTGCCAGCAGTTTCGCGAGGGAGTATGGCTACACCTTC. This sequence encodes CASSFAREYGYTF.

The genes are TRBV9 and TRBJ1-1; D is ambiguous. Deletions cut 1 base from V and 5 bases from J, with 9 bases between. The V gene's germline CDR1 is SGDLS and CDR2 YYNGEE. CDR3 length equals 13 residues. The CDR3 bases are TGTGCCAGCAGCGTAATCGGCGGGACTGAAGCTTTCTTT. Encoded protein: CASSVIGGTEAFF.

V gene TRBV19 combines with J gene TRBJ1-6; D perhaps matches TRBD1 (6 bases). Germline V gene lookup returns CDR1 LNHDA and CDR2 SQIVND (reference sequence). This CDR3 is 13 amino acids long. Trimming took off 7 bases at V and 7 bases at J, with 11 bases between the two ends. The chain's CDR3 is CASTDSFNSPLHF. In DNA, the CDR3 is TGTGCCAGTACGGACAGCTTCAATTCACCCCTCCACTTT.

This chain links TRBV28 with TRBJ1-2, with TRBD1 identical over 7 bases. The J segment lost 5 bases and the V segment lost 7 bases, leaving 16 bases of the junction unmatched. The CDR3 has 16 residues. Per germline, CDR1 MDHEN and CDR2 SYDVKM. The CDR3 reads CASTSKGAYPQYGYTF. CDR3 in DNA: TGTGCCAGCACCTCAAAGGGGGCCTATCCGCAATATGGCTACACCTTC.

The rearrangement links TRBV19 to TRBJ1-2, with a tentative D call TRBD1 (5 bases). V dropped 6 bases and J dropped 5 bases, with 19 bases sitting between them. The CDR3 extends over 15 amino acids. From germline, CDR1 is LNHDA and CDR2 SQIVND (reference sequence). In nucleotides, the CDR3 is TGTGCCAGTAGCCCGGGGGGTTCGGTTAAGTATGGCTACACCTTC. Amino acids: CASSPGGSVKYGYTF.

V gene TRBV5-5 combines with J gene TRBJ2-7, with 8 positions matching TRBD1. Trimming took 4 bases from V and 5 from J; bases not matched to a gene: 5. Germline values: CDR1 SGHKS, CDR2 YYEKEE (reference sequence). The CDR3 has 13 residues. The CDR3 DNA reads TGTGCCAGCAGCCTGGACAGGGTCCACGAGCAGTACTTC. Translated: CASSLDRVHEQYF.

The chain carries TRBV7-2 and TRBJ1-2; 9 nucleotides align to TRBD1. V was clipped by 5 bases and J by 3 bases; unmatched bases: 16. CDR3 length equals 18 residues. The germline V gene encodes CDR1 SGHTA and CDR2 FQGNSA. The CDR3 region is CASSPPDRGEREDYGYTF. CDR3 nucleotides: TGTGCCAGCAGCCCGCCGGACAGGGGTGAGCGTGAGGACTATGGCTACACCTTC.

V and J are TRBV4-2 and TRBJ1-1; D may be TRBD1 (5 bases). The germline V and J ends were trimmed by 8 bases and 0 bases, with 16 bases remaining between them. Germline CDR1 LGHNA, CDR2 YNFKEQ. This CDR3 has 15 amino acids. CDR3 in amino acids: CASDLGGAMNTEAFF. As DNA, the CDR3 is TGTGCCAGCGATCTCGGCGGGGCTATGAACACTGAAGCTTTCTTT.

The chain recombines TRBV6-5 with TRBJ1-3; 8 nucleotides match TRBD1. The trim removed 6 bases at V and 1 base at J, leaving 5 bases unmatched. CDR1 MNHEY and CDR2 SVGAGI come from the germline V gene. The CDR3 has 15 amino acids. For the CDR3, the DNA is TGTGCCAGCAGCTTTCAGGGGGCATCTGGAAACACCATATATTTT. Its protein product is CASSFQGASGNTIYF.

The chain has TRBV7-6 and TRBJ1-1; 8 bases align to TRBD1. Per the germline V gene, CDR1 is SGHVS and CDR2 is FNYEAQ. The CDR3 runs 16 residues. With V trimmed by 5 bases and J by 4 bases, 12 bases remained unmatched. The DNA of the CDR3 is TGTGCCAGCAGCCGGGACAGGCGAGAGATAGCCACTGAAGCTTTCTTT. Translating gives CASSRDRREIATEAFF.

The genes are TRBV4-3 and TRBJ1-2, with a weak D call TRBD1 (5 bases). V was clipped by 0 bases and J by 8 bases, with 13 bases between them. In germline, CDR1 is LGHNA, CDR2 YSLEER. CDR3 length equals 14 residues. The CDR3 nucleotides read TGCGCCAGCAGCCAAGATTTGGGGCTTGGAGGCTACACCTTC. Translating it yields CASSQDLGLGGYTF.

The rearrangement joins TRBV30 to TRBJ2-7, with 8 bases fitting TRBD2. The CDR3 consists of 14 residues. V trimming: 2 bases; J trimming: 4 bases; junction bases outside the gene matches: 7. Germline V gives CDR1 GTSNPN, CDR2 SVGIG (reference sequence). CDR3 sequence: CAWSPPGLDYEQYF. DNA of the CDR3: TGTGCCTGGAGTCCACCGGGACTAGATTACGAGCAGTACTTC.

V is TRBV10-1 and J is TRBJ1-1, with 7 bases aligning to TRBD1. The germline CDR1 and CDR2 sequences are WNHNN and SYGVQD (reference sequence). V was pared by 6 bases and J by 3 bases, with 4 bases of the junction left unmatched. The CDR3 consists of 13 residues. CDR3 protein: CASRNQGDTEAFF. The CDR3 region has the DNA TGCGCCAGCAGAAATCAGGGGGACACTGAAGCTTTCTTT.

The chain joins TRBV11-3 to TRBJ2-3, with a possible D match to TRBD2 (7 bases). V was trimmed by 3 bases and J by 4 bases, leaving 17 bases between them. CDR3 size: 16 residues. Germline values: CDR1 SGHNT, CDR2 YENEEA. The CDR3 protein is CASSLVGGGGADTQYF. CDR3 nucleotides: TGTGCCAGCAGCTTGGTCGGCGGCGGGGGCGCAGATACGCAGTATTTT.

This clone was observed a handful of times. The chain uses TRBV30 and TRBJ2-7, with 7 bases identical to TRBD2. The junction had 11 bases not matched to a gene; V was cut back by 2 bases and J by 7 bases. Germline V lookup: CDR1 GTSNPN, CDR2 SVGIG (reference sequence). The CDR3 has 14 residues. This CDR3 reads CAWSYAGANREQYF. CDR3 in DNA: TGTGCCTGGAGTTACGCGGGAGCGAATAGAGAGCAGTACTTC.